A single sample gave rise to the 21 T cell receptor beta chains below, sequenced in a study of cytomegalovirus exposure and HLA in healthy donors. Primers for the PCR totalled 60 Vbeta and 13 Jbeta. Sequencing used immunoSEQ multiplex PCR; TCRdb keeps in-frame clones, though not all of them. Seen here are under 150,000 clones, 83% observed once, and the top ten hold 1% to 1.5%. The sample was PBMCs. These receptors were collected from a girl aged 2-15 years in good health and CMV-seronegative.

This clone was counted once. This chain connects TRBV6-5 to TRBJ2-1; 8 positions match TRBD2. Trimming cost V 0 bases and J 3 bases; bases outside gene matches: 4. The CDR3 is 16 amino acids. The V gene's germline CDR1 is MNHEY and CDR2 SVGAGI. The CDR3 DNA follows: TGTGCCAGCAGTTACTCGTGGCGGGGGGACTACAATGAGCAGTTCTTC. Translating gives CASSYSWRGDYNEQFF.

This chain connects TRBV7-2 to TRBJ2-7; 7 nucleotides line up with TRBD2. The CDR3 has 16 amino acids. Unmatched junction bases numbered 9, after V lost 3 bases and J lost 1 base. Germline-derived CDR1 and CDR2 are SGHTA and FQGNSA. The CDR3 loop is CASSFDSGGSSYEQYF. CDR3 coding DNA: TGTGCCAGCAGCTTCGATTCGGGGGGTTCATCCTACGAGCAGTACTTC.

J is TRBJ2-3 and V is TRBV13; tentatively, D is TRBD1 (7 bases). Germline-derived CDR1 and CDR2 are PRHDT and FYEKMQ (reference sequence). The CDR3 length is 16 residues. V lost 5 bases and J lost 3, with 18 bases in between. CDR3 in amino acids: CASSGRRGLGTDTQYF. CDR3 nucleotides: TGTGCCAGCAGCGGACGGAGGGGGCTAGGTACAGATACGCAGTATTTT.

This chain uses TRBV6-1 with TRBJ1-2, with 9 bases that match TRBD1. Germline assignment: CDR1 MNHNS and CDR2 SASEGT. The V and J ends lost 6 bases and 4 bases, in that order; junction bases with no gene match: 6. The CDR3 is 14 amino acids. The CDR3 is CASSPWTGAYGYTF. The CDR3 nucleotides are TGTGCCAGCAGCCCATGGACAGGGGCCTATGGCTACACCTTC.

For the CDR3, the DNA is TGTGCCAGCAGCAACACGGCGGGAGTGGGAGAGACCCAGTACTTC. Protein sequence: CASSNTAGVGETQYF. The V gene is TRBV6-5, the J gene TRBJ2-5; TRBD2 agrees at 7 bases. The CDR3 runs 15 residues. The V gene end was trimmed by 6 bases and the J gene end by 4 bases; junction bases not matched to a gene: 11. From germline, CDR1 is MNHEY and CDR2 SVGAGI.

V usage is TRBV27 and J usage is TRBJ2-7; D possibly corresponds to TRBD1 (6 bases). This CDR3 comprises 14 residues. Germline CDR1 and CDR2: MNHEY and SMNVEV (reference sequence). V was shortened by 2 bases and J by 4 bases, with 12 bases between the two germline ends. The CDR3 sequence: CASSLLGTRYEQYF. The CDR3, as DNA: TGTGCCAGCAGTTTACTCGGGACAAGATACGAGCAGTACTTC.

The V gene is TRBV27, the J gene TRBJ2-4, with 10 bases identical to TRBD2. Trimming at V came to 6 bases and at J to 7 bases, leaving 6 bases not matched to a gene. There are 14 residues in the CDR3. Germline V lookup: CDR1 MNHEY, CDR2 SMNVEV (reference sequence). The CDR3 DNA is TGTGCCAGCAGGATAGCGGGAGGAGACAACATTCAGTACTTC. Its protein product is CASRIAGGDNIQYF.

The CDR3 DNA follows: TGCGCCAGCAGCCAAGAAACCGGGACAGGGCGCGAGCAGTACTTC. This translates into CASSQETGTGREQYF. V and J are TRBV4-1 and TRBJ2-7; 9 nucleotides align to TRBD1. V dropped 0 bases and J dropped 6; count of bases not matched to a gene: 6. The CDR3 has 15 residues. Germline lookup yields CDR1 MGHRA and CDR2 YSYEKL.

CDR3 DNA sequence: TGTGCCAGCAGTGAACTCTTCGGCGGTGAAAAACTGTTTTTT. Its protein product is CASSELFGGEKLFF. V is TRBV6-1 and J is TRBJ1-4, with D uncertain. CDR1 MNHNS and CDR2 SASEGT come from the germline V gene. V gave up 2 bases and J gave up 7 bases, with 11 bases separating them. The CDR3 is 14 residues long.

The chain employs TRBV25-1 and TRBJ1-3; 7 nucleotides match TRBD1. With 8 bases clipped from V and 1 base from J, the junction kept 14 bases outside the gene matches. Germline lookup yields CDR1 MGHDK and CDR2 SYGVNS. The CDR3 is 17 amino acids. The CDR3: CASQPNDRDSSGNTIYF. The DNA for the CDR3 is TGTGCCAGCCAACCGAACGACAGGGATTCTTCTGGAAACACCATATATTTT.

The CDR3 loop reads CASSLGTGETYEQYF. The CDR3 DNA sequence: TGTGCCAGCAGCTTAGGGACAGGGGAAACCTACGAGCAGTACTTC. This chain joins TRBV7-8 and TRBJ2-7; 9 positions match TRBD1. The V gene's germline CDR1 is SGHVS and CDR2 FQNEAQ. V shed 1 base and J 2 bases; nucleotides not matched to a gene: 3. This CDR3 spans 15 amino acids.

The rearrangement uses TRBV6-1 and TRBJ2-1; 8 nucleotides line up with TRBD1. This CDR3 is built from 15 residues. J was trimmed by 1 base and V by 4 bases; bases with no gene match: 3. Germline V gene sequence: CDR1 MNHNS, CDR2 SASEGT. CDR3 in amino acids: CASSVTGGSYNEQFF. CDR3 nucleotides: TGTGCCAGCAGTGTAACAGGGGGATCCTACAATGAGCAGTTCTTC.

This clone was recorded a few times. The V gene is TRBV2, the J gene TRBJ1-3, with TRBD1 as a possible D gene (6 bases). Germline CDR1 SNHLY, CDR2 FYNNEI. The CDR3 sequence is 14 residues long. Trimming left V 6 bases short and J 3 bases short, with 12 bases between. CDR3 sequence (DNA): TGTGCCAGCAGCCCACAGGGTGGTGGAAACACCATATATTTT. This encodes CASSPQGGGNTIYF.

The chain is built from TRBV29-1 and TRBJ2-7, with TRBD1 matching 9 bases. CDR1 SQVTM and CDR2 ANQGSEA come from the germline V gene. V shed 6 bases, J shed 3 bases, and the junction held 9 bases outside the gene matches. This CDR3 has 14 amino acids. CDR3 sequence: CSVGTGGGIYEQYF. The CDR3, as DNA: TGCAGCGTCGGTACAGGGGGCGGAATCTACGAGCAGTACTTC.

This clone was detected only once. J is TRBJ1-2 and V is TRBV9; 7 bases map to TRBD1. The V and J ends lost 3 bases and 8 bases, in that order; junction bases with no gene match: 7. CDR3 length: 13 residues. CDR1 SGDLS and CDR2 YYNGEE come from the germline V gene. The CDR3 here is CASSERQGGGYTF. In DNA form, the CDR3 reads TGTGCCAGCAGCGAGCGACAGGGAGGCGGCTACACCTTC.

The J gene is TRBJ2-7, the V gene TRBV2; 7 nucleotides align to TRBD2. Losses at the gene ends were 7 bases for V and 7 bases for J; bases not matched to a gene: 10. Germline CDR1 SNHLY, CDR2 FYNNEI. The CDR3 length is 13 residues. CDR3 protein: CASNGRGVFEQYF. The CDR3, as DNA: TGTGCCAGCAACGGTCGGGGGGTTTTTGAGCAGTACTTC.

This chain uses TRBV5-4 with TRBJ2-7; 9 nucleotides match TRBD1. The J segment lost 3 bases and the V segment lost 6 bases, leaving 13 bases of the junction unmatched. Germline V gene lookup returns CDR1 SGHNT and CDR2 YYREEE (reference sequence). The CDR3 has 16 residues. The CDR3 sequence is CASTRGQGGPLYEQYF. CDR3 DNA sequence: TGTGCCAGCACGAGGGGACAGGGAGGACCTCTCTACGAGCAGTACTTC.

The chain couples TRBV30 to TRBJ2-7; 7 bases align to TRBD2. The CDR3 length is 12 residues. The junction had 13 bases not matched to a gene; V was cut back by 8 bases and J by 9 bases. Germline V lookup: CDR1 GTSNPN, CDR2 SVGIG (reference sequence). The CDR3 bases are TGTGCCCTACGGGGGGTTGCCGCGAGGCAGTACTTC. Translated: CALRGVAARQYF. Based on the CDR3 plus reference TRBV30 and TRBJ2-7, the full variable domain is SQTIHQWPATLVQPVGSPLSLECTVEGTSNPNLYWYRQAAGRGLQLLFYSVGIGQISSEVPQNLSASRPQDRQFILSSKKLLLSDSGFYLCALRGVAARQYFGPGTRLTVT.

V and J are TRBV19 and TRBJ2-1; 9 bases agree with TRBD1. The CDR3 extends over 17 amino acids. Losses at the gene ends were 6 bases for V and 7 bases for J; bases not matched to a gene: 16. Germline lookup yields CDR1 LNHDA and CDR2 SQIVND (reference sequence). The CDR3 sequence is CASRKLTGTGRYNEQFF. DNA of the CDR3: TGTGCCAGTAGGAAACTCACCGGGACAGGGAGGTATAATGAGCAGTTCTTC. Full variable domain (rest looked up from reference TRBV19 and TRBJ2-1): DGGITQSPKYLFRKEGQNVTLSCEQNLNHDAMYWYRQDPGQGLRLIYYSQIVNDFQKGDIAEGYSVSREKKESFPLTVTSAQKNPTAFYLCASRKLTGTGRYNEQFFGPGTRLTVL.

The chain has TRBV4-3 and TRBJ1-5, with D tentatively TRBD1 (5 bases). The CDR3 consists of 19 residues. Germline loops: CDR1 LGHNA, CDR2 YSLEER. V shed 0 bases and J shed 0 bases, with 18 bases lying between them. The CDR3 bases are TGCGCCAGCAGCCAAGATTTAAGCCGCGAGACAGATAGCAATCAGCCCCAGCATTTT. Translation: CASSQDLSRETDSNQPQHF.

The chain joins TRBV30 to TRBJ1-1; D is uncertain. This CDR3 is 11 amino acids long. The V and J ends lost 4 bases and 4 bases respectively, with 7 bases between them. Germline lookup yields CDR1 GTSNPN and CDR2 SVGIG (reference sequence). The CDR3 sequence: CAWNSLTEAFF. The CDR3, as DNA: TGTGCCTGGAACAGTCTCACTGAAGCTTTCTTT.